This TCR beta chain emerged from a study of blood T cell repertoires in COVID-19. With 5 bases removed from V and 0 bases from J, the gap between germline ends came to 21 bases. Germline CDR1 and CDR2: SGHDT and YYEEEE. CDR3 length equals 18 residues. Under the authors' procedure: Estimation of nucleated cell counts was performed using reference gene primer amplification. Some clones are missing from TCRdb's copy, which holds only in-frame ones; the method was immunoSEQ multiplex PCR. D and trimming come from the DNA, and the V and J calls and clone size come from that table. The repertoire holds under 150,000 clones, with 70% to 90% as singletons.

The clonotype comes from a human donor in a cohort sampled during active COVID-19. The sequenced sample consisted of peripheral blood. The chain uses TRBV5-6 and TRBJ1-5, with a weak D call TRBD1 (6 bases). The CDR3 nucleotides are TGTGCCAGCAGTTCACGAATACAGGGACGGGGTAGCAATCAGCCCCAGCATTTT. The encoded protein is CASSSRIQGRGSNQPQHF.